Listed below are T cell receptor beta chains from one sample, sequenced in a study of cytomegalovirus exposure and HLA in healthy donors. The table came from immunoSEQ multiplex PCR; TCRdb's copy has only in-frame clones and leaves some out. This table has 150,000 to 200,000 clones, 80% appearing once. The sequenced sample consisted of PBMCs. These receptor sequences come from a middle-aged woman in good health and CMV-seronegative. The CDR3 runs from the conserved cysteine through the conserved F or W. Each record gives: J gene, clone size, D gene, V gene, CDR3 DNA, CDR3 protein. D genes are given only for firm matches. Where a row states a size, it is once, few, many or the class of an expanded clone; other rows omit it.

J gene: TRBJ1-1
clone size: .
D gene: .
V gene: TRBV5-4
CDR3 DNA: TGTGCCAGCAGCCACATTCCCCGGGAGGGGACTGAAGCTTTCTTT
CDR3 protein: CASSHIPREGTEAFF

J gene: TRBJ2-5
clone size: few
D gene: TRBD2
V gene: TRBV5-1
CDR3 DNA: TGCGCCAGCAGCTTGGCCGGTAGCGGGAGAACGTGGGAGACCCAGTACTTC
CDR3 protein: CASSLAGSGRTWETQYF

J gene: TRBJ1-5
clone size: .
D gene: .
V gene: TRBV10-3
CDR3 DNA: TGTGCCATCAGTGTACACAGGGATAGCAATCAGCCCCAGCATTTT
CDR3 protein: CAISVHRDSNQPQHF

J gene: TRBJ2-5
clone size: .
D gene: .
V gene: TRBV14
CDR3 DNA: TGTGCCAGCAGCCAATCCCCTGACAGGTGGAGAGAGACCCAGTACTTC
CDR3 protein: CASSQSPDRWRETQYF

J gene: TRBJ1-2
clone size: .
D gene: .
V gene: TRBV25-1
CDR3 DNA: TGTGCCAGCAGTGAAGGAGGGGCCGTATATGGCTACACCTTC
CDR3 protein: CASSEGGAVYGYTF

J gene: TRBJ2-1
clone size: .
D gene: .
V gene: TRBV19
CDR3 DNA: TGTGCCAGTAGTATAGGGACTACCAATTACGGGAATGAGCAGTTCTTC
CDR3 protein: CASSIGTTNYGNEQFF

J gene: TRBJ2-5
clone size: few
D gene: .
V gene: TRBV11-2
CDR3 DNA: TGTGCCAGCAGCTTAAATAGCAAGGAGACCCAGTACTTC
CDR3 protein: CASSLNSKETQYF

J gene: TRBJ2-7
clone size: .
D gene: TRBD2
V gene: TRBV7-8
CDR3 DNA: TGTGCCAGCAGCTTAGATCTAGCGGGAGCAGACGAGCAGTACTTC
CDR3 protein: CASSLDLAGADEQYF

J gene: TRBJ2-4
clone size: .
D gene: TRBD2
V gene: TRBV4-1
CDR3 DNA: TGCGCCAGCAGCCAAGGGGCGGGGGGTACAGACATTCAGTACTTC
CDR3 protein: CASSQGAGGTDIQYF

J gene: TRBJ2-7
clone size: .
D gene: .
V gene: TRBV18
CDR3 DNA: TGTGCCAGCTCGCTTCAACGTAGTTACGAGCAGTACTTC
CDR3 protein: CASSLQRSYEQYF

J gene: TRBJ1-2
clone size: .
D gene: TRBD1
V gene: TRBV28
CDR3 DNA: TGTGCCAGCAGTACCCGACAGGGGGCAGACTATGGCTACACCTTC
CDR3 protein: CASSTRQGADYGYTF

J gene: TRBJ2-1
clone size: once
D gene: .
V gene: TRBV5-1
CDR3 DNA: TGCGCCAGCAGACCGGAGGGGAGCTCCTACAATGAGCAGTTCTTC
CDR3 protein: CASRPEGSSYNEQFF

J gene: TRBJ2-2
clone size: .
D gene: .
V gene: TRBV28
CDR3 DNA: TGTGCCAGCAGTGAACACCCGAACACCGGGGAGCTGTTTTTT
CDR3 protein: CASSEHPNTGELFF

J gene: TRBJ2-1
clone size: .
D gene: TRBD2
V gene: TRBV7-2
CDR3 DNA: TGTGCCAGCAGCTTGGGTCCCGGGACTAGCTACAATGAGCAGTTCTTC
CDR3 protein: CASSLGPGTSYNEQFF

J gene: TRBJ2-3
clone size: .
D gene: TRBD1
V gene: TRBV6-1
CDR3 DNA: TGTGCCAGCAGTGCCCTATCCCCGAGGACAGGGAATACGCAGTATTTT
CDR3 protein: CASSALSPRTGNTQYF

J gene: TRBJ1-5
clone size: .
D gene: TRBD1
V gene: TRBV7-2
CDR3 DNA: TGTGCCAGCAGCTTAGGGGGGACAGGGTTTCGGCCCCAGCATTTT
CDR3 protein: CASSLGGTGFRPQHF

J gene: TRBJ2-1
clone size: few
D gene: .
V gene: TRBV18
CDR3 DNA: TGTGCCAGCTCACCCTGGGGCCACGGCAATGAGCAGTTCTTC
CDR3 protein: CASSPWGHGNEQFF

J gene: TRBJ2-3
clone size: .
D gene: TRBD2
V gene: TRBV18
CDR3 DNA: TGTGCCAGCTCAGGCGGGACTAGGGGACACACAGATACGCAGTATTTT
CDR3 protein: CASSGGTRGHTDTQYF

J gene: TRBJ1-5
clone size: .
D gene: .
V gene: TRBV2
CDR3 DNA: TGTGCCAGCAACCCAGGGAGGAGCAATCAGCCCCAGCATTTT
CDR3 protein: CASNPGRSNQPQHF

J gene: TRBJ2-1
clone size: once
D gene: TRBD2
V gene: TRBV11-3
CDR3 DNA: TGTGCCAGCAGCCCGGGGACTAGCGGGAGGAATGAGCAGTTCTTC
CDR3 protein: CASSPGTSGRNEQFF

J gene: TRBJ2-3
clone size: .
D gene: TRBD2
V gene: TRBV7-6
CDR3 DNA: TGTGCCAGCAGCTTAGCGTACGGGGGGGCCACAGATACGCAGTATTTT
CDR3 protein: CASSLAYGGATDTQYF

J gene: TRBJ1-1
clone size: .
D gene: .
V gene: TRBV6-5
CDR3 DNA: TGTGCCAGCGGTTCGGGTGCGGTGAACACTGAAGCTTTCTTT
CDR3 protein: CASGSGAVNTEAFF

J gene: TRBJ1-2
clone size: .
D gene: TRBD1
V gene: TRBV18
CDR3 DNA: TGTGCCAGCTCCCAGGCGACAGGGTGGAAGAATGGCTACACCTTC
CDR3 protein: CASSQATGWKNGYTF

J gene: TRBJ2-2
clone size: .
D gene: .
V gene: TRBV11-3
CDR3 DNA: TGTGCCAGCAGCACCCGGACACGGATCACCGGGGAGCTGTTTTTT
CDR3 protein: CASSTRTRITGELFF

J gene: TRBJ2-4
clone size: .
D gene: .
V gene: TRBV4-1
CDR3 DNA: TGCGCCAGCAGCCAAGGCGGGAATTGGCCAAACATTCAGTACTTC
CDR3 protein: CASSQGGNWPNIQYF

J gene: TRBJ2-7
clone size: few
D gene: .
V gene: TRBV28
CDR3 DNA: TGTGCCAGCAGTTTACCCGGGATAGGCTACGAGCAGTACTTC
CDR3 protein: CASSLPGIGYEQYF

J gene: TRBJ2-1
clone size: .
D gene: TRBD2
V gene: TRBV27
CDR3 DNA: TGTGCCAGCATGGTCGGGAGGAGCCACAATGAGCAGTTCTTC
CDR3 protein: CASMVGRSHNEQFF

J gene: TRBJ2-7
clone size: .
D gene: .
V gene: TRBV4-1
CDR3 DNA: TGCGCCAGCAGCCAAGATTTATCTTCAGGGTCCTACGAGCAGTACTTC
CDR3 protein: CASSQDLSSGSYEQYF

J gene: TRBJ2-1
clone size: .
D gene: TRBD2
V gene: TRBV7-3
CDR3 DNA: TGTGCCAGCAGTATAGCGGGGGACAATGAGCAGTTCTTC
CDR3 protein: CASSIAGDNEQFF

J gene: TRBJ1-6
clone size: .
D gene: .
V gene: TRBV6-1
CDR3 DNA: TGTGCCAGCAGTGAAGACGGGGTTGGAGGCTCACCCCTCCACTTT
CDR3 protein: CASSEDGVGGSPLHF

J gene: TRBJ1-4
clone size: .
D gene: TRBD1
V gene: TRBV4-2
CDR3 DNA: TGTGCCAGCAGCCGCGGACAGGGGAATGAAAAACTGTTTTTT
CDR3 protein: CASSRGQGNEKLFF

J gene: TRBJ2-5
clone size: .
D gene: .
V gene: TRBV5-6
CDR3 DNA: TGTGCCAGCAGCTTGGAGTATTGGGGCAGGGAGACCCAGTACTTC
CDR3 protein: CASSLEYWGRETQYF

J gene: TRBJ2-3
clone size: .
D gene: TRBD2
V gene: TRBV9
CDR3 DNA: TGTGCCAGCAGCGCCAGACCGGGACTAGCGGGCAGCACAGATACGCAGTATTTT
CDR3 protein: CASSARPGLAGSTDTQYF

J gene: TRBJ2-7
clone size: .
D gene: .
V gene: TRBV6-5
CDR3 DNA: TGTGCCAGCAGCAATAACTGGGCAGACTACGAGCAGTACTTC
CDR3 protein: CASSNNWADYEQYF

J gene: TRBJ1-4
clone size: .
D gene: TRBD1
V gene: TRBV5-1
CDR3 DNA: TGCGCCAGCAGCAGTACAGGGGGCGCAGAAGAAAAACTGTTTTTT
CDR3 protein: CASSSTGGAEEKLFF

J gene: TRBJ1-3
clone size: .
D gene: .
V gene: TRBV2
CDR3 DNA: TGTGCCAGCACACTCTCGGGCTCTGGAAACACCATATATTTT
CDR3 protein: CASTLSGSGNTIYF

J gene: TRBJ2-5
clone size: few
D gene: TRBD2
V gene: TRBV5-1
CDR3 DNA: TGCGCCAGCAGCTTGGGGGGACTAGCGGGAGGAATTCGGTCGGAGACCCAGTACTTC
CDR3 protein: CASSLGGLAGGIRSETQYF

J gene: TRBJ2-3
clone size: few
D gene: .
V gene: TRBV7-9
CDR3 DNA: TGTGCCAGCAGCTTAGGTAGCGGCACCACAGATACGCAGTATTTT
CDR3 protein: CASSLGSGTTDTQYF

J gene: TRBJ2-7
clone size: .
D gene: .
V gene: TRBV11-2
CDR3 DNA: TGTGCCAGCAGCGAACTCGACAGGTACGAGCAGTACTTC
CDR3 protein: CASSELDRYEQYF

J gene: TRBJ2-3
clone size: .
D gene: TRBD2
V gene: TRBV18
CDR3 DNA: TGTGCCAGCTCACCCATAGCGGGAACTAGCACAGATACGCAGTATTTT
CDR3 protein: CASSPIAGTSTDTQYF

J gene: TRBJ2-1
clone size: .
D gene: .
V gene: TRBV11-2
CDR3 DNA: TGTGCCAGCAGCTCTACCCGTCCCCTCTACAATGAGCAGTTCTTC
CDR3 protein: CASSSTRPLYNEQFF